This T cell receptor (beta chain) was found in a study of cytomegalovirus exposure and HLA in healthy donors. Germline V gene data show CDR1 as SGHRS and CDR2 as YFSETQ. The CDR3 sequence is 13 residues long. V lost 7 bases and J 0 bases, leaving 11 bases between the germline ends. It was with 60 Vbeta and 13 Jbeta primers that the PCR ran. The table came from immunoSEQ multiplex PCR; TCRdb's copy has only in-frame clones and leaves some out. This sample has 110,000 to 150,000 clones, with 78% found just once. The V gene is TRBV5-1, the J gene TRBJ2-7, with D possibly matching TRBD1 (6 bases). Source material: PBMCs. This TCR was recovered from a woman younger than 30 in good health and CMV-seropositive. The CDR3, as DNA: TGCGCCAGCTCAGGGGAGAGCTCCTACGAGCAGTACTTC. As protein: CASSGESSYEQYF.